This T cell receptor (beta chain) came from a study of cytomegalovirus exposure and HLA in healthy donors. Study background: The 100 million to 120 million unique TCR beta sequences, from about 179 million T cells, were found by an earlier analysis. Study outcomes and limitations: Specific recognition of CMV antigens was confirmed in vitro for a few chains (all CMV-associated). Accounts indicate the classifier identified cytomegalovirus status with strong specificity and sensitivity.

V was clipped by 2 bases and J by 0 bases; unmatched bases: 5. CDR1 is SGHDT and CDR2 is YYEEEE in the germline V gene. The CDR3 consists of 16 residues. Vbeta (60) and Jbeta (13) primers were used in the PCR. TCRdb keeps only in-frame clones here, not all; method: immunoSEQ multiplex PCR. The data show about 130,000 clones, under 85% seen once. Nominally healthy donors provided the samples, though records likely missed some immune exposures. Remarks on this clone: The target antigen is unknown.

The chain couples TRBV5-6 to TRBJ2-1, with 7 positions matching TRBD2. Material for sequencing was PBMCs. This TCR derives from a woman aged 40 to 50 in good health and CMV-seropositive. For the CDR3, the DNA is TGTGCCAGCAGCTTACTAGCGTTAAGCTCCTACAATGAGCAGTTCTTC. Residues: CASSLLALSSYNEQFF.